This T cell receptor (beta chain) is drawn from a study of blood T cell repertoires in COVID-19. Overall study: The United States, Italy and Spain provided the acute and convalescent COVID-19 samples. T cells, B-cell-depleted T cells, or PBMCs supplied cDNA or gDNA.

The data were produced by immunoSEQ multiplex PCR, yet TCRdb's version contains in-frame clones alone and is incomplete. The data show approximately 110,000 clones, roughly 82% seen once. Germline CDR1 is MNHEY and CDR2 is SVGEGT. Between the trimmed V and J ends, which lost 6 bases and 0 bases, there was a span of 18 bases. This CDR3 is built from 17 residues. V gene TRBV6-2 or TRBV6-3 combines with J gene TRBJ1-5, with a weak D call TRBD1 (6 bases). This clonotype originated in a woman aged 40 to 49 with acute or convalescent COVID-19. Sequences were obtained from peripheral blood. Here the CDR3 reads CASSTPGHLLSNQPQHF. The CDR3, as DNA: TGTGCCAGCAGCACCCCGGGACACCTACTTAGCAATCAGCCCCAGCATTTT.